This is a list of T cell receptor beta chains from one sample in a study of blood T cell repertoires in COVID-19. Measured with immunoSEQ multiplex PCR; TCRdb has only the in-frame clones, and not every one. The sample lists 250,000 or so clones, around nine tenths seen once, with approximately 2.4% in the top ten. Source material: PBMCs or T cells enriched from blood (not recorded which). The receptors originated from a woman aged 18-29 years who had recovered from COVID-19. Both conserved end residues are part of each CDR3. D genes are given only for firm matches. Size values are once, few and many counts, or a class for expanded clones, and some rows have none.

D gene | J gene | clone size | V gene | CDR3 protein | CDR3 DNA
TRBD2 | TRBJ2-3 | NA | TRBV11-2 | CASSQQLAASTDTQYF | TGTGCCAGCAGCCAACAACTAGCGGCTAGCACAGATACGCAGTATTTT
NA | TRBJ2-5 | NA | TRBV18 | CASSPPQGVKTQYF | TGTGCCAGCTCACCACCTCAGGGCGTGAAGACCCAGTACTTC
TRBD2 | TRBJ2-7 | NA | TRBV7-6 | CASVNYPGGSYEQYF | TGTGCCAGCGTAAATTACCCGGGGGGCTCCTACGAGCAGTACTTC
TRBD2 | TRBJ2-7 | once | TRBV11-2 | CASSQTSGSGEQYF | TGTGCCAGCAGCCAGACTAGCGGGAGTGGTGAGCAGTACTTC
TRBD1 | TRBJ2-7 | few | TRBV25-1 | CASSEATGSAYEQYF | TGTGCCAGCAGTGAAGCGACAGGGAGTGCCTACGAGCAGTACTTC
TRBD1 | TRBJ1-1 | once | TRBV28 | CASSLYRDSMNTEAFF | TGTGCCAGCAGTTTATATCGGGACAGTATGAACACTGAAGCTTTCTTT
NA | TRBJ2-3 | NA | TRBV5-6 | CASSLVRGSSTDTQYF | TGTGCCAGCAGCTTGGTACGGGGATCTAGCACAGATACGCAGTATTTT
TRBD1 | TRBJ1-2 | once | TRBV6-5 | CASRNRDRGGYTF | TGTGCCAGCAGGAACCGGGACAGGGGTGGCTACACCTTC
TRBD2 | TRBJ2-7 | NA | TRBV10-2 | CASSITSGNEQYF | TGCGCCAGCAGTATTACTAGCGGCAACGAGCAGTACTTC
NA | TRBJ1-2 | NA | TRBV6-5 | CASRDMGTTVGGYTF | TGTGCCAGCAGGGACATGGGCACGACAGTGGGTGGCTACACCTTC
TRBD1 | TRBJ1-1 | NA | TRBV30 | CAWSAHRGRDTEAFF | TGTGCCTGGAGTGCTCACAGGGGGCGCGACACTGAAGCTTTCTTT
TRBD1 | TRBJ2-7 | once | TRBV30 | CAVELEGAKQYF | TGTGCCGTGGAACTCGAGGGGGCAAAGCAGTACTTC
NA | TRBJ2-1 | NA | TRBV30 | CAWSVREQDYNEQFF | TGTGCCTGGAGTGTAAGGGAGCAGGACTACAATGAGCAGTTCTTC
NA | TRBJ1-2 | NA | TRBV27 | CASSLSSAGIGGYTF | TGTGCCAGCAGTTTATCTTCCGCGGGAATCGGTGGCTACACCTTC
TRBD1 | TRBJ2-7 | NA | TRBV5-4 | CASSFRTGSSYEQYF | TGTGCCAGCAGCTTTCGGACAGGGAGCTCCTACGAGCAGTACTTC
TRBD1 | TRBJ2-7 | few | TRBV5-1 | CASSHTGTATSYEQYF | TGCGCCAGCAGCCACACAGGGACAGCTACATCCTACGAGCAGTACTTC
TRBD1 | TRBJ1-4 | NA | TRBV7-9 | CASSLFGQGFEKLFF | TGTGCCAGCAGCTTATTTGGACAGGGATTCGAAAAACTGTTTTTT
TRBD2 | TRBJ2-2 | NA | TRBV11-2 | CASRRLAGTNTGELFF | TGTGCCAGCAGACGACTAGCGGGGACGAACACCGGGGAGCTGTTTTTT
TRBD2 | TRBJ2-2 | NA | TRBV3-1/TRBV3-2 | CASINSLAGATGELFF | TGTGCCAGCATCAATTCCCTTGCGGGAGCTACCGGGGAGCTGTTTTTT
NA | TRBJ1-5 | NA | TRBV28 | CASSRPTAGNQPQHF | TGTGCCAGCAGCCGCCCTACAGCGGGCAATCAGCCCCAGCATTTT
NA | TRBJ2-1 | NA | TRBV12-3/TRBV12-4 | CASAFSRGSEQFF | TGTGCCAGCGCCTTCTCCAGGGGAAGTGAGCAGTTCTTC
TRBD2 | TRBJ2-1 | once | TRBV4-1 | CASSQGWASGYNEQFF | TGCGCCAGCAGCCAAGGGTGGGCTAGCGGTTACAATGAGCAGTTCTTC
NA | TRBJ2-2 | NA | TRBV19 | CASSIGGPGELFF | TGTGCCAGTAGTATCGGGGGGCCCGGGGAGCTGTTTTTT
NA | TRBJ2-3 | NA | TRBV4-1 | CASSQEGITDTQYF | TGCGCCAGCAGCCAAGAGGGCATCACAGATACGCAGTATTTT
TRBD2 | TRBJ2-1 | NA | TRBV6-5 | CASSPWTSANEQFF | TGTGCCAGCAGTCCGTGGACTAGCGCGAATGAGCAGTTCTTC
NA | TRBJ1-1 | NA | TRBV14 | CASSQQGNTEAFF | TGTGCCAGCAGCCAACAGGGGAACACTGAAGCTTTCTTT
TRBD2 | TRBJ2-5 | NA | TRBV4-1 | CASSQASGRARETQYF | TGCGCCAGCAGCCAAGCAAGCGGGAGGGCCCGAGAGACCCAGTACTTC
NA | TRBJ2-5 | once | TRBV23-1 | CASSRSQGETQYF | TGCGCCAGCAGCCGCTCACAGGGAGAGACCCAGTACTTC
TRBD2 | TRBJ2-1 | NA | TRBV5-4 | CASSRLGLAGARFYNEQFF | TGTGCCAGCAGCCGACTTGGACTAGCGGGGGCCAGATTCTACAATGAGCAGTTCTTC
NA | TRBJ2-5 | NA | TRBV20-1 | CSAVSEETQYF | TGCAGTGCTGTCAGTGAAGAGACCCAGTACTTC
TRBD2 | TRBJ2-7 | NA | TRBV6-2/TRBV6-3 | CASSYSGSGLAGDEQYF | TGTGCCAGCAGTTACTCGGGCTCTGGACTAGCGGGAGACGAGCAGTACTTC
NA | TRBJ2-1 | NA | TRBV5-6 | CASSPGGDEQFF | TGTGCCAGCAGCCCTGGAGGGGATGAGCAGTTCTTC
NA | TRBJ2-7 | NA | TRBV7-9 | CASSTTGTPYEQYF | TGTGCCAGCAGCACCACAGGGACCCCCTACGAGCAGTACTTC
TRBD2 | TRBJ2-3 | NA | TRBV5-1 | CASSLDLGSGSSDTQYF | TGCGCCAGCAGCTTGGATTTGGGTAGCGGGAGTTCAGATACGCAGTATTTT
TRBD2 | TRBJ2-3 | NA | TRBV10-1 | CASSDRGGTTDTQYF | TGCGCCAGCAGTGATCGCGGGGGAACCACAGATACGCAGTATTTT
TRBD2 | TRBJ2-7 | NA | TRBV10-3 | CAISGTSGGYEQYF | TGTGCCATCAGCGGGACTAGCGGGGGGTACGAGCAGTACTTC
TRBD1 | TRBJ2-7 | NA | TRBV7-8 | CASSLAGTGEAEQYF | TGTGCCAGCAGCTTAGCGGGGACAGGGGAGGCGGAGCAGTACTTC